Sequencing of this T cell receptor (beta chain) was carried out in a study of CD4 T cell repertoires in COVID-19. Germline V lookup: CDR1 KGHSH, CDR2 LQKENI. The CDR3 is made up of 14 amino acids. No culture step preceded sequencing of the ex vivo isolated memory T cells. Only in-frame clones appear in the TCRdb table, and some are missing; sequencing was by immunoSEQ multiplex PCR. The table lists over 20,000 clones, around 87% of them singletons. This specimen was central memory CD4+ T cells from blood, taken before the COVID-19 pandemic. The receptor's source is a human donor who had COVID-19. The chain is built from TRBV18 and TRBJ2-5; the D gene is possibly TRBD1 (5 bases). The J call may be in error: the DNA end matches TRBJ2-7 better. CDR3 in amino acids: CASSPKVGQGEQYF. The CDR3 DNA follows: TGTGCCAGCTCACCAAAAGTAGGTCAGGGCGAGCAGTACTTC.